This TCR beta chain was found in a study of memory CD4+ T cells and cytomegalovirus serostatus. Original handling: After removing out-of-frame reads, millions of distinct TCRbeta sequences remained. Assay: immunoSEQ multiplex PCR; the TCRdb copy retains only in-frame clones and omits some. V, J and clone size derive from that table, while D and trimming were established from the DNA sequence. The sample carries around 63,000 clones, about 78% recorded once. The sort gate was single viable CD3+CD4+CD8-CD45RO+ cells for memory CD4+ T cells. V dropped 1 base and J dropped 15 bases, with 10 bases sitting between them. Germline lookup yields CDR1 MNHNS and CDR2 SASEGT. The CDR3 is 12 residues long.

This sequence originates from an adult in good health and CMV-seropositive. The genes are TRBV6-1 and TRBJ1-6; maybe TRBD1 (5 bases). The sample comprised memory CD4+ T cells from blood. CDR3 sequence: CASSEVGGLLHF. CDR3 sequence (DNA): TGTGCCAGCAGTGAAGTCGGGGGACTCCTCCACTTT.